This TCR beta chain was profiled in a study of cytomegalovirus exposure and HLA in healthy donors. Germline V lookup: CDR1 SGHDN, CDR2 FVKESK. Deletions cut 1 base from V and 4 bases from J, with 13 bases between. The CDR3 runs to 16 residues. Primers for the PCR totalled 60 Vbeta and 13 Jbeta. Authors' analysis steps: Approximately 79 million unique TCR beta chains, roughly 11 million of them shared, were counted by a later analysis. Assay: immunoSEQ multiplex PCR; the TCRdb copy retains only in-frame clones and omits some. V and J calls and clone size are copied from that table; D and trimming were computed from the DNA. The table shows about 140,000 clones, with about 84% occurring only once. Points on this clone: The antigen remains undetermined.

Study results and limitations: A link between a missense DCLRE1C variant and TCR beta V- and J-gene trimming emerged from a later analysis. Reportedly, HLA-A and HLA-B alleles of most subjects were accurately predicted from TCR beta. Immune exposure was documented only through CMV serostatus.

This chain connects TRBV14 to TRBJ1-4; D remains unclear. This clonotype was sampled from a man in his forties or fifties in good health and CMV-seronegative. Material for sequencing was PBMCs. CDR3 protein: CASSQVQWGGNEKLFF. CDR3 bases: TGTGCCAGCAGCCAAGTGCAGTGGGGAGGTAATGAAAAACTGTTTTTT.